The T cell receptor (beta chain) under discussion was sequenced for a study of response to subunit inactivated influenza vaccine. CDR1 and CDR2 from the germline V gene are PRHDT and FYEKMQ (reference sequence). Trimming stripped 5 bases from V and 7 bases from J, with 21 bases between. The CDR3 has 16 amino acids. TCRdb re-derived calls from the RT-PCR reads in MiXCR, one entry per CDR3 protein. The top ten clones hold roughly 10% of a sample with about 580,000 distinct CDR3 sequences, around 13% of them seen once. The chain uses TRBV13 and TRBJ2-1; no clear D. This material consisted of PBMCs from blood, taken roughly 12 days after vaccination. This clonotype originated in a man in his forties or fifties who received an inactivated influenza vaccine. Here the CDR3 DNA reads TGTGCCAGCAGCCCTTTGGACCCCCGCCGTCGAAATGAGCAGTTCTTC. This sequence encodes CASSPLDPRRRNEQFF.